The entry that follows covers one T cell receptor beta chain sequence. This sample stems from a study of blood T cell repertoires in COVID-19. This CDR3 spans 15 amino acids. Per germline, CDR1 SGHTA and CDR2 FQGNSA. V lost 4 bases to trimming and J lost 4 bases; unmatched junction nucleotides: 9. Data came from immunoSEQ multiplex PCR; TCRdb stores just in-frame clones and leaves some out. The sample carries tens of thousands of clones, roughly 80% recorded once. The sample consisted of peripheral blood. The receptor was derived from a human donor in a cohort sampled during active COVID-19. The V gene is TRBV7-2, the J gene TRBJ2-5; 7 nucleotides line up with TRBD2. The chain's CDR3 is CASSSPRTRGETQYF. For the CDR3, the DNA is TGTGCCAGCAGCTCCCCCCGGACTAGGGGAGAGACCCAGTACTTC.